The T cell receptor (beta chain) described here comes from a study of cytomegalovirus exposure and HLA in healthy donors. Study in general: Inside one of the first data releases sat some 93 million unique TCRs taken from HLA-typed donors. Overall study results and limits: Fewer N-insertions (relative to the 666-donor mean) were reportedly seen in an Asian-associated ancestry cluster in a later analysis.

V was trimmed by 5 bases and J by 4 bases, leaving 12 bases between them. The CDR3 runs 14 residues. Looked up from germline, CDR1 is SEHNR and CDR2 is FQNEAQ (reference sequence). Note on this clone: Its antigen remains unidentified.

In the PCR, 60 Vbeta and 13 Jbeta primers were used. TCRdb's copy holds only in-frame clones and misses some; the assay was immunoSEQ multiplex PCR. The table records 200,000 or so clones, over 65% of them present only once. The sample taken for sequencing was PBMCs. The chain links TRBV7-9 to TRBJ2-1; D perhaps matches TRBD1 (5 bases). The origin of this receptor is a boy aged 2 to 10 in good health and CMV-seronegative. The DNA for the CDR3 is TGTGCCAGCAGCAACAGGATGGGGTACAATGAGCAGTTCTTC. Its protein product is CASSNRMGYNEQFF.